This note documents a single T cell receptor beta chain sequence. The data are from a study of T cell repertoires in cytomegalovirus infection. TCRdb recomputed calls from the reads with MiXCR, one row per CDR3 protein. The sample has 60,000 to 75,000 distinct CDR3 sequences; approximately 3.6% are singletons. Trimming took 3 bases from V and 1 from J, leaving 9 bases between them. Germline CDR1 is SEHNR and CDR2 is FQNEAQ (reference sequence). The CDR3 sequence is 14 residues long. The sample comprised PBMCs. The chain is built from TRBV7-9 and TRBJ1-1; tentative D call: TRBD1 (6 bases). The TCR originated in a human donor in good health (CMV status not recorded). Some clones in this sample may be carry-over from other donors' samples. The CDR3 sequence: CASSFDRPNTEAFF. For the CDR3, the DNA is TGTGCCAGCAGCTTTGACAGGCCGAACACTGAAGCTTTCTTT.